The T cell receptor (beta chain) described here comes from a study of blood T cell repertoires in COVID-19. The wider study: COVID-19 samples collected from the United States, Italy and Spain covered acute and convalescent phases. PBMCs, B-cell-depleted T cells, or T cells were the source of the cDNA or gDNA that made up the material.

Per the authors' pipeline: Researchers report that nucleated cell counts were estimated from reference gene primer amplification. Assay used: immunoSEQ multiplex PCR; TCRdb lists only in-frame clones, some missing. V and J calls and clone size are given by that table; D and trimming were obtained from the DNA. Among about 16,000 clones listed, about 89% were seen once. The sequencing input was peripheral blood. This clonotype was sampled from a man in his 60s with acute or convalescent COVID-19.

CDR3 sequence reads: CASSSGQTNTGELFF. In nucleotides, the CDR3 is TGCGCCAGCAGCTCTGGACAAACGAACACCGGGGAGCTGTTTTTT. V gene TRBV5-1 combines with J gene TRBJ2-2, with a weak D call TRBD1 (5 bases). Germline V gene data show CDR1 as SGHRS and CDR2 as YFSETQ. This CDR3 is built from 15 residues. V lost 3 bases and J 0 bases, leaving 9 bases between the germline ends. Full variable domain (remainder filled in from reference TRBV5-1 and TRBJ2-2): KAGVTQTPRYLIKTRGQQVTLSCSPISGHRSVSWYQQTPGQGLQFLFEYFSETQRNKGNFPGRFSGRQFSNSRSEMNVSTLELGDSALYLCASSSGQTNTGELFFGEGSRLTVL.